The clone carrying this T cell receptor beta chain is a singleton in its sample. The data stem from a study of OX40 agonist ivuxolimab in advanced cancers. This CDR3 has 15 amino acids. The ends lost 2 bases at V and 3 bases at J; junction bases unmatched: 6. Germline V gene data show CDR1 as GTSNPN and CDR2 as SVGIG (reference sequence). This table comes from immunoSEQ multiplex PCR, and its TCRdb copy is limited to in-frame clones, with some not included. The sample gives tens of thousands of clones, roughly nine tenths of which show up once; about 11% is in the top ten. This clonotype was obtained from an adult with an advanced solid tumor such as melanoma, head and neck, liver or kidney cancer. Material: CD4+ or CD8+ T cells sorted from blood, obtained in a trial of the OX40 agonist ivuxolimab. The V call is TRBV30, the J call TRBJ2-7; 11 nucleotides match TRBD1. The CDR3 protein is CAWSSGQGAIYEQYF. The CDR3 DNA follows: TGTGCCTGGAGTTCTGGACAGGGGGCAATCTACGAGCAGTACTTC.